This T cell receptor beta chain comes out of a study of T cell responses to AZD1222 COVID-19 vaccine. The table came from immunoSEQ multiplex PCR; TCRdb's copy has only in-frame clones and leaves some out. The sample records some 60,000 clones, approximately 80% being singletons. With 2 bases removed from V and 6 bases from J, the gap between germline ends came to 12 bases. Germline V gene sequence: CDR1 SGHNT, CDR2 YYREEE (reference sequence). The CDR3 spans 13 residues. This TCR was recovered from an adult who received the AZD1222 COVID-19 vaccine. The sample in question was peripheral blood, obtained 28 days after the second AZD1222 dose. V gene TRBV5-4 combines with J gene TRBJ2-7, with D possibly TRBD1 on 6 matching bases. The DNA for the CDR3 is TGTGCCAGCAGCTTTCAGGGGAGCGGCGAGCAGTACTTC. This translates into CASSFQGSGEQYF. Based on the CDR3 plus reference TRBV5-4 and TRBJ2-7, the full variable domain is ETGVTQSPTHLIKTRGQQVTLRCSSQSGHNTVSWYQQALGQGPQFIFQYYREEENGRGNFPPRFSGLQFPNYSSELNVNALELDDSALYLCASSFQGSGEQYFGPGTRLTVT.